This T cell receptor (beta chain) was captured by sequencing in a study of blood T cell repertoires in COVID-19. Overall study context: T cells, B-cell-depleted T cells, or PBMCs supplied cDNA or gDNA.

The V end was cut by 2 bases, the J end by 5 bases, with 10 bases between. Germline V CDR1 and CDR2: KGHSH, LQKENI. The CDR3 has 13 residues. Per the authors' pipeline: Amplification of reference gene primers was used by the study to estimate nucleated cell counts. The table came from immunoSEQ multiplex PCR; TCRdb's copy has only in-frame clones and leaves some out. Clone size and V and J calls were adopted from that table, with D and trimming inferred from the DNA. Among about 63,000 clones, 88% were seen once, and the ten largest hold about 5%. The sequence was obtained from a human donor in a cohort sampled during active COVID-19. The rearrangement uses TRBV18 and TRBJ2-7; D is uncertain. The sample was peripheral blood. The CDR3 coding sequence is TGTGCCAGCTCACCAGGAGAAAGGCACGAGCAGTACTTC. Protein: CASSPGERHEQYF.